The source of this TCR beta chain is a study of blood T cells in healthy people across ages. Study overall: Using template switching, researchers captured about one barcoded beta molecule for each two T cells. Study-wide findings and caveats: Long-lived donors had more naive CD4+ cells and higher diversity than aged donors.

The use of a sample-barcoded 5' primer and a J-beta primer mix characterized a second PCR of roughly 6 to 11 cycles. A template-switch adaptor that had 12 random nucleotides put a tag on each cDNA molecule. Every individual sample yielded 3 million or more paired-end reads (each containing CDR3). TCRdb reprocessed the 5' RACE reads via MiXCR and lists one record per CDR3 protein. The sample records approximately 1.5 million distinct CDR3 sequences, 30% to 35% being singletons. There are many counts of this clonotype. Its antigen is as yet unknown. Trimming cost V 2 bases and J 6 bases, with 12 bases left between them. CDR1 is SQVTM, CDR2 ANQGSEA, per germline. The CDR3 runs to 13 residues.

The clonotype originates from a woman in her twenties or thirties in good health. The chain employs TRBV29-1 and TRBJ2-3, with D perhaps matching TRBD1 or TRBD2 (5 bases each). The source material was blood. CDR3 sequence: CSVETGREDTQYF. As DNA, the CDR3 is TGCAGCGTTGAAACCGGCAGGGAGGATACGCAGTATTTT.